This TCR beta chain was sequenced for a study of patients and donors after allogeneic stem cell transplantation. The sample holds a few counts of this clonotype. TCRdb recomputed calls from the RT-PCR reads with MiXCR, one row per CDR3 protein. The table records about a million distinct CDR3 sequences, more than 15% of them present only once. This clonotype was obtained from a human donor who was either an allogeneic HSCT recipient or a stem cell or donor lymphocyte infusion donor (not recorded which). It is not recorded whose cells these are; they may come from a transplant donor. Specimen: blood, either unsorted or a sorted T cell fraction (not recorded which).

The CDR3: CATSTVFSRDDEQYF. For the CDR3, the DNA is TGTGCCACCAGCACCGTTTTCAGCAGGGACGACGAGCAGTACTTC. The chain uses TRBV15 and TRBJ2-7; either TRBD1 or TRBD2 may supply D (5 bases each). Trimming left V 4 bases short and J 5 bases short, with 18 bases between. The CDR3 runs 15 residues. The germline V gene encodes CDR1 LNHNV and CDR2 YYDKDF (reference sequence). Full variable domain (rest looked up from reference TRBV15 and TRBJ2-7): DAMVIQNPRYQVTQFGKPVTLSCSQTLNHNVMYWYQQKSSQAPKLLFHYYDKDFNNEADTPDNFQSRRPNTSFCFLDIRSPGLGDTAMYLCATSTVFSRDDEQYFGPGTRLTVT.